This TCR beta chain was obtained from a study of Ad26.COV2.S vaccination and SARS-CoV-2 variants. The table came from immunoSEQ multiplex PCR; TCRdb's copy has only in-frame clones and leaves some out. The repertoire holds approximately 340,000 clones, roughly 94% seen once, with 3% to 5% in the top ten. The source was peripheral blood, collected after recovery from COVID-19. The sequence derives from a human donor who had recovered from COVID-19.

Here the CDR3 reads CASSPWAGGLGGEQFF. CDR3 DNA sequence: TGTGCCAGCTCACCATGGGCGGGGGGCCTCGGAGGTGAGCAGTTCTTC. This rearrangement joins TRBV18 to TRBJ2-1, with TRBD2 matching 8 bases. The CDR3 length is 16 residues. V trimming: 2 bases; J trimming: 9 bases; junction bases outside the gene matches: 12. Germline V lookup: CDR1 KGHSH, CDR2 LQKENI.